Listed below are T cell receptor beta chains from one sample, sequenced in a study of identical twins. TCRdb recomputed calls from the 5' RACE reads with MiXCR, one row per CDR3 protein. The top ten hold about 1.5% of the sample, which has about 900,000 distinct CDR3 sequences, 9% to 15% seen once. This sample was shared with a second study, whose subject was yellow fever vaccine responses in identical twins.

Sequencing was carried out using PBMCs. Source of these receptors: a young woman in good health. Each CDR3 is given with its conserved first and last residue.

v_call,j_call,cdr3_aa
TRBV29-1,TRBJ2-3,CSVEIVTGRADTQYF
TRBV20-1,TRBJ1-5,CSARAGGSQPQHF
TRBV9,TRBJ2-7,CASSVTGRTYEQYF
TRBV9,TRBJ2-5,CASSVGAETQYF
TRBV3-1,TRBJ1-1,CASSRSLPGQGNTEAFF
TRBV5-5,TRBJ1-1,CASSFGGGSTEAFF
TRBV12-3/TRBV12-4,TRBJ2-5,CASSLWPGQETQYF
TRBV2,TRBJ2-3,CASSRSPTGGFGTDTQYF
TRBV29-1,TRBJ1-1,CSVEDGMNTEAFF
TRBV7-3,TRBJ1-3,CASSLITCRGDTIYF
TRBV7-2,TRBJ2-1,CASSSRLAGDLIHEQFF
TRBV29-1,TRBJ2-2,CSVEDPSGAYTGELFF
TRBV24-1,TRBJ2-7,CATSDPGQGDRSYEQYF
TRBV4-2,TRBJ2-5,CASSQAPENQGYQETQYF
TRBV5-1,TRBJ2-5,CASSLAGQGRIETQYF
TRBV12-3/TRBV12-4,TRBJ2-7,CASSLSGTGRYEQYF
TRBV11-2,TRBJ2-2,CASSRNPTGSNTGELFF
TRBV12-3/TRBV12-4,TRBJ2-1,CASSLLAGGLRPIGNEQFF
TRBV7-9,TRBJ1-5,CASTEGGYSNQPQHF
TRBV6-6,TRBJ2-1,CASSYLGGNEQFF
TRBV6-1,TRBJ2-3,CAIQRTGGLTDTQYF
TRBV10-3,TRBJ2-7,CAISESRGEQYF
TRBV2,TRBJ2-7,CAMLDGYEQYF
TRBV5-5,TRBJ2-2,CASSLVVNTGELFF
TRBV6-1,TRBJ1-5,CASSMGPRLGQPQHF
TRBV5-1,TRBJ2-1,CASSLEGEQFF
TRBV14,TRBJ2-1,CASSQDSAGEQFF
TRBV20-1,TRBJ1-4,CSANQARSTNEKLFF
TRBV10-3,TRBJ2-1,CAIMASGRDEQFF
TRBV24-1,TRBJ1-1,CATSDGTGGRAEAFF
TRBV10-3,TRBJ2-5,CAISELRAPQETQYF
TRBV12-3/TRBV12-4,TRBJ1-2,CASSFGTGGGGYTF
TRBV27,TRBJ2-2,CGRTINTGELFF
TRBV7-9,TRBJ2-1,CASSLRLRDEQFF
TRBV4-1,TRBJ2-1,CASSPWTSANQNEQFF
TRBV5-1,TRBJ2-1,CASSPDGGGLYNEQFF
TRBV28,TRBJ1-2,CASTPGHDGYTF
TRBV4-2,TRBJ1-5,CASRTNRGESNQPQHF
TRBV12-3/TRBV12-4,TRBJ2-2,CASSPESGATNTGELFF
TRBV25-1,TRBJ1-1,CASSEYGAGTEAFF
TRBV2,TRBJ2-3,CASRRTVTDTQYF
TRBV4-1,TRBJ2-7,CASSTRQGLYEQYF
TRBV12-3/TRBV12-4,TRBJ2-2,CASSSRPTELFF
TRBV5-1,TRBJ2-1,CASSSKLAGGNEQFF
TRBV7-9,TRBJ2-2,CASSWEGGTRNTGELFF
TRBV5-1,TRBJ1-3,CASSADQHTIYF
TRBV20-1,TRBJ2-7,CSAGGWDPYEQYF
TRBV20-1,TRBJ2-7,CSADYRPTRTAYEQYF
TRBV6-2/TRBV6-3,TRBJ2-1,CASTRWSSYNEQFF
TRBV5-1,TRBJ2-3,CASSLGTQSADTQYF
TRBV5-1,TRBJ1-5,CASSLEGDRPQHF
TRBV5-1,TRBJ2-7,CASRHRDSGLLTYEQYF
TRBV23-1,TRBJ1-4,CASSLKLFF
TRBV11-2,TRBJ2-3,CAATGANTDTQYF
TRBV12-3/TRBV12-4,TRBJ1-5,CASSGTGGSNQPQHF
TRBV20-1,TRBJ2-1,CSASMPSGSHEQFF
TRBV6-1,TRBJ2-3,CASTSGGRVADTQYF